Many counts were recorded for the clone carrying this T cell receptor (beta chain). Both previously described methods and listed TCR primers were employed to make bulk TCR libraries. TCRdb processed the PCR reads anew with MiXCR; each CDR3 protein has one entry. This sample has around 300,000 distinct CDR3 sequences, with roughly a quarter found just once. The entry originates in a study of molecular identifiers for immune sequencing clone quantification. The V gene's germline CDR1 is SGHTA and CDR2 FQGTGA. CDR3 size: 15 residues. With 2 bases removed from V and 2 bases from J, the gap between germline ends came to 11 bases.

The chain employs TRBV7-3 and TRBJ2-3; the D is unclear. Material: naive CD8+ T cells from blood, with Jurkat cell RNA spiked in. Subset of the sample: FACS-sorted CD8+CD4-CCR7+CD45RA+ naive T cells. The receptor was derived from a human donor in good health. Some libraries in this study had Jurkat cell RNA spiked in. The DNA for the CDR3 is TGTGCCAGCAGCTTAGGGGATTTCCCCACAGATACGCAGTATTTT. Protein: CASSLGDFPTDTQYF.